One TCR beta chain is described in this entry. The table came from immunoSEQ multiplex PCR; TCRdb's copy has only in-frame clones and leaves some out. The sample has roughly 250,000 clones; around 70% are singletons. CDR3 length: 15 amino acids. Unmatched junction bases numbered 12, after V lost 5 bases and J lost 7 bases. CDR1 is MNHEY and CDR2 is SMNVEV in the germline V gene (reference sequence). These data belong to a study of cytotoxic CD8 clonotypes in ibrutinib-treated CLL. The sequence was obtained from a human donor with chronic lymphocytic leukemia. Sequences were derived from PBMCs, sampled after 24 months of ibrutinib treatment. The J gene is TRBJ2-7, the V gene TRBV27; 9 bases fit TRBD1. The CDR3 protein is CASSDQTGQGEEQYF. Here the CDR3 DNA reads TGTGCCAGCAGTGACCAAACGGGACAGGGCGAAGAGCAGTACTTC.